This TCR beta chain came from a study of neoadjuvant nivolumab and ipilimumab in lung cancer. This CDR3 is 15 amino acids long. In germline, CDR1 is SGHTS, CDR2 YDEGEE. V was pared by 4 bases and J by 6 bases, with 8 bases of the junction left unmatched. The repertoire was sequenced with immunoSEQ multiplex PCR; TCRdb's copy has only in-frame clones and lacks some. The table lists about 25,000 clones, approximately 85% of them singletons. Study-wide results and caveats: Pretherapy blood TCR richness correlated positively with resected tumor richness. TCR richness and clonality were higher in tumors than adjacent uninvolved lung.

This clone is labeled medium-sized (0.01 to 0.1%). Its antigen is unidentified. The rearrangement links TRBV5-8 to TRBJ1-5; 9 nucleotides match TRBD1. This material consisted of tumor tissue, taken after neoadjuvant nivolumab, alone or with ipilimumab, at or shortly before surgery. The origin of this receptor is an adult with non-small cell lung cancer. In nucleotides, the CDR3 is TGTGCCAGCAGCACTGGACAGGGGTTCGGTCAGCCCCAGCATTTT. Translated, it gives CASSTGQGFGQPQHF.